This T cell receptor (beta chain) was retrieved from a study of CD8+ T cells in alopecia areata. The wider study: Tofacitinib was given for 6 to 18 months, then stopped for 6 months.

Sequencing templates came from extracted RNA that was reverse transcribed into cDNA. The data were produced by immunoSEQ multiplex PCR, yet TCRdb's version contains in-frame clones alone and is incomplete. This table has about 140,000 clones, around 49% appearing once. Trimming stripped 2 bases from V and 2 bases from J, with 15 bases between. Germline V gene data show CDR1 as SGDLS and CDR2 as YYNGEE. This CDR3 region has 16 residues. This sequence originates from a human donor with alopecia areata. The source was CD4+ T cells sorted from blood, collected at week 0. The genes are TRBV9 and TRBJ2-3; D is undetermined. The CDR3: CASSVGVVLVTDTQYF. In nucleotides, the CDR3 is TGTGCCAGCAGCGTTGGGGTGGTATTGGTCACAGATACGCAGTATTTT. Supplemented by reference TRBV9 and TRBJ2-3, the full variable domain reads DSGVTQTPKHLITATGQRVTLRCSPRSGDLSVYWYQQSLDQGLQFLIQYYNGEERAKGNILERFSAQQFPDLHSELNLSSLELGDSALYFCASSVGVVLVTDTQYFGPGTRLTVL.